Presented here are 9 T cell receptor beta chains from one specimen sequenced in a study of T-cell memory formation after mild COVID-19. Each CDR3 protein gets one entry after TCRdb re-called the 5' RACE reads with MiXCR. The sample lists under 250,000 distinct CDR3 sequences, roughly 9.4% occurring once. The sequenced material came from PBMCs or a T cell subset sorted from them (not recorded which). These receptors all come from a young man who had mild COVID-19 (a few samples of this study predate the infection). Cell type and time point are not known.

This clonotype has more than one count but fewer than ten. This chain links TRBV9 with TRBJ2-1, with D possibly matching TRBD1 (6 bases). Deletions cut 0 bases from V and 7 bases from J, with 8 bases between. The germline CDR1 and CDR2 sequences are SGDLS and YYNGEE. CDR3 length: 13 residues. The CDR3 here is CASSVGGGNEQFF. For the CDR3, the DNA is TGTGCCAGCAGCGTAGGAGGGGGTAATGAGCAGTTCTTC.

The chain has TRBV18 and TRBJ2-4, with 8 bases lining up with TRBD2. V lost 1 base and J lost 1; bases outside the gene matches: 6. CDR3 length: 17 amino acids. Per germline, CDR1 KGHSH and CDR2 LQKENI. The CDR3 DNA follows: TGTGCCAGCTCACCACTCCGGAGCGGGGGTGCCAAAAACATTCAGTACTTC. This codes for CASSPLRSGGAKNIQYF.

This clonotype was detected only a few times. The rearrangement joins TRBV7-9 to TRBJ2-5, with D possibly matching TRBD2 (5 bases). Trimming removed 2 bases at V and 6 bases at J, with 10 bases between. The CDR3 is 13 amino acids. The germline V gene has CDR1 SEHNR and CDR2 FQNEAQ (reference sequence). The CDR3 DNA reads as TGTGCCAGCAGCTTAAGCGGCGGGCAGACCCAGTACTTC. Its translation is CASSLSGGQTQYF.

This clonotype occurred a few times. The J gene is TRBJ1-2, the V gene TRBV15; D call uncertain. CDR3 length: 14 amino acids. V lost 1 base to trimming and J lost 8 bases, with 14 bases between them. From germline, CDR1 is LNHNV and CDR2 YYDKDF (reference sequence). As DNA, the CDR3 is TGTGCCACCAGCAGAGTGGAATTCGCCCCGGGCTACACCTTC. This encodes CATSRVEFAPGYTF.

There are many counts of this clonotype. The chain recombines TRBV7-6 with TRBJ2-5; 13 positions agree with TRBD2. V shed 5 bases and J 2 bases; nucleotides not matched to a gene: 5. CDR1 and CDR2 from the germline V gene are SGHVS and FNYEAQ. The CDR3 covers 16 residues. CDR3 DNA sequence: TGTGCCAGCAGCCACATGGGACTAGCGGGACAAGAGACCCAGTACTTC. It is translated as CASSHMGLAGQETQYF.

In its sample, this clonotype was seen a few times. V gene TRBV5-6 combines with J gene TRBJ1-1; TRBD1 is a possible D gene (5 bases). Looked up from germline, CDR1 is SGHDT and CDR2 is YYEEEE. CDR3 size: 13 residues. Between the trimmed V and J ends, which lost 4 bases and 11 bases, there was a span of 18 bases. In DNA form, the CDR3 reads TGTGCCAGCAGCCGAGGGGCAGATGGTGGTGCTTTCTTT. Amino acid sequence: CASSRGADGGAFF.

The chain couples TRBV7-8 to TRBJ1-1; D is possibly TRBD1 (5 bases). V was clipped by 1 base and J by 1 base, with 10 bases between them. Germline V gene data show CDR1 as SGHVS and CDR2 as FQNEAQ. The CDR3 has 15 residues. For the CDR3, the DNA is TGTGCCAGCAGCTTAGGCGTGGGGGGGAACACTGAAGCTTTCTTT. Protein sequence: CASSLGVGGNTEAFF.

The J gene is TRBJ1-2, the V gene TRBV3-1; D remains unclear. V dropped 0 bases and J dropped 4 bases, with 12 bases sitting between them. This CDR3 has 15 residues. The germline V gene has CDR1 LGHDT and CDR2 YNNKEL (reference sequence). This CDR3 reads CASSQDDGIVYGYTF. The CDR3 bases are TGTGCCAGCAGCCAAGATGACGGGATAGTCTATGGCTACACCTTC.

This clonotype occurred a few times. The rearrangement links TRBV12-3 or TRBV12-4 to TRBJ2-1, with a tentative D call TRBD2 (6 bases). The CDR3 runs to 12 residues. V lost 6 bases and J 6 bases, leaving 9 bases between the germline ends. CDR3 nucleotides: TGTGCCAGCAGGGGGACTTCCAATGAGCAGTTCTTC. Residues: CASRGTSNEQFF.